Shown below are 32 T cell receptor beta chains from a single sample sequenced in a study of blood T cell repertoires in COVID-19. The repertoire was sequenced with immunoSEQ multiplex PCR; TCRdb's copy has only in-frame clones and lacks some. This table holds about 260,000 clones, less than 90% found once. What was sequenced was peripheral blood. Receptors originate from a man in his sixties who had recovered from COVID-19.

The chain couples TRBV18 to TRBJ2-4, with 8 bases that match TRBD1. CDR1 KGHSH and CDR2 LQKENI come from the germline V gene. The CDR3 covers 17 residues. V lost 4 bases and J lost 1; bases outside the gene matches: 9. CDR3 residues: CASSRPQGAIAKNIQYF. The CDR3 nucleotides read TGTGCCAGCTCACGACCTCAGGGGGCGATTGCCAAAAACATTCAGTACTTC.

The chain carries TRBV4-2 and TRBJ2-3; possibly TRBD1 for D (6 bases). CDR1 LGHNA and CDR2 YNFKEQ come from the germline V gene. Trimming took 4 bases from V and 4 from J, leaving 12 bases between them. CDR3 size: 14 residues. CDR3 DNA sequence: TGTGCCAGCAGCCTGGGACACCGAGCAGATACGCAGTATTTT. Translated, it gives CASSLGHRADTQYF.

Comment on this clone: Different DNA sequences within this sample yield the same CDR3. The CDR3 DNA reads TGTGCCAGCAGCGTAGGGGTTTTGGCGGGAGCCCACGAGCAGTACTTC. This encodes CASSVGVLAGAHEQYF. The chain recombines TRBV9 with TRBJ2-7; 7 bases are a match to TRBD2. This CDR3 contains 16 residues. Unmatched junction bases numbered 11, after V lost 0 bases and J lost 5 bases. CDR1 and CDR2 from the germline V gene are SGDLS and YYNGEE.

This clone occurred a few times. The chain uses TRBV18 and TRBJ2-7; 7 bases agree with TRBD1. This CDR3 has 14 amino acids. Germline lookup yields CDR1 KGHSH and CDR2 LQKENI. V lost 3 bases, J lost 2 bases, and 4 bases stayed unmatched. The DNA for the CDR3 is TGTGCCAGCTCACCCTCGGACAGGACCTACGAGCAGTACTTC. Its protein is CASSPSDRTYEQYF.

As for this clone: Other DNA sequences of this sample code for an identical CDR3. The genes are TRBV5-1 and TRBJ2-7, with D perhaps TRBD1 (5 bases). The germline V gene has CDR1 SGHRS and CDR2 YFSETQ. V lost 4 bases and J 3 bases, leaving 8 bases between the germline ends. The CDR3 runs 12 residues. The CDR3: CASSLTDYEQYF. CDR3 nucleotide sequence: TGCGCCAGCAGCCTGACAGACTACGAGCAGTACTTC.

The chain uses TRBV12-5 and TRBJ2-3; 7 positions agree with TRBD1. CDR1 is LGHNT, CDR2 FRNRAP, per germline. This CDR3 has 19 residues. Losses at the gene ends were 2 bases for V and 2 bases for J; bases not matched to a gene: 16. CDR3 residues: CASGLTPSRGQPTTDTQYF. Here the CDR3 DNA reads TGTGCTAGTGGTTTGACACCATCTCGGGGACAGCCAACCACAGATACGCAGTATTTT.

This clone was observed once. This rearrangement joins TRBV7-2 to TRBJ2-3; D unresolved. The CDR3 spans 13 residues. Trimming took 1 base from V and 5 from J, leaving 7 bases between them. The germline V gene has CDR1 SGHTA and CDR2 FQGNSA. CDR3 sequence: CASSLGRLDTQYF. CDR3 bases: TGTGCCAGCAGCTTAGGTAGACTAGATACGCAGTATTTT.

V and J are TRBV6-5 and TRBJ1-2; TRBD1 agrees at 10 bases. V lost 6 bases, J lost 10 bases, and 5 bases stayed unmatched. The CDR3 covers 12 residues. Germline assignment: CDR1 MNHEY and CDR2 SVGAGI. Here the CDR3 DNA reads TGTGCCAGCAGACAGACAGGGGGCGCCTACACCTTC. Amino acid sequence: CASRQTGGAYTF.

The gene calls are TRBV3-1 (or the pseudogene TRBV3-2) and TRBJ1-1; D is possibly TRBD1 (5 bases). From germline, CDR1 is LGHDT and CDR2 YNNKEL (reference sequence). The length of the CDR3 is 14 residues. V lost 0 bases and J 8 bases, leaving 13 bases between the germline ends. CDR3 nucleotides: TGTGCCAGCAGCCAAGATGGCCAGCCAGGGGAAGCTTTCTTT. This sequence encodes CASSQDGQPGEAFF.

V usage is TRBV11-2 and J usage is TRBJ1-1, with 7 nucleotides matching TRBD1. The CDR3 runs 18 residues. Germline V gives CDR1 SGHAT, CDR2 FQNNGV. The ends lost 0 bases at V and 0 bases at J; junction bases unmatched: 10. This CDR3 reads CASSLEWDSKPLNTEAFF. Here the CDR3 DNA reads TGTGCCAGCAGCTTAGAATGGGACAGCAAACCTTTGAACACTGAAGCTTTCTTT.

This clone was found once. The chain employs TRBV30 and TRBJ1-6, with 8 bases aligning to TRBD1. The V gene end was trimmed by 4 bases and the J gene end by 10 bases; junction bases not matched to a gene: 9. Germline V lookup: CDR1 GTSNPN, CDR2 SVGIG (reference sequence). The CDR3 consists of 14 residues. The CDR3 loop is CAWTAGQGNSPLHF. The CDR3 DNA reads as TGTGCCTGGACCGCCGGACAGGGAAACTCACCCCTCCACTTT.

This chain uses TRBV4-2 with TRBJ2-1; D unclear. CDR1 is LGHNA, CDR2 YNFKEQ, per germline. CDR3 length: 12 amino acids. Trimming pared 4 bases from V and 10 bases from J, leaving 11 bases between. This CDR3 reads CASSPPSWEQFF. The CDR3, as DNA: TGTGCCAGCAGCCCCCCGAGTTGGGAGCAGTTCTTC.

This clone has only one observation. V usage is TRBV7-9 and J usage is TRBJ2-7; 9 bases line up with TRBD1. The junction had 12 bases not matched to a gene; V was cut back by 1 base and J by 2 bases. The CDR3 has 18 amino acids. Germline V CDR1 and CDR2: SEHNR, FQNEAQ (reference sequence). CDR3 amino acids: CASSLGLPGQGLTYEQYF. The CDR3 nucleotides read TGTGCCAGCAGCTTAGGATTACCGGGACAGGGCCTTACCTACGAGCAGTACTTC.

This chain connects TRBV6-5 to TRBJ2-7; tentatively, D is TRBD1 (6 bases). There are 12 residues in the CDR3. Trimming pared 6 bases from V and 5 bases from J, leaving 11 bases between. Germline V lookup: CDR1 MNHEY, CDR2 SVGAGI. CDR3 sequence (DNA): TGTGCCAGCAGCAAGGGGGTAAACGAGCAGTACTTC. Encoded protein: CASSKGVNEQYF.

V gene TRBV19 combines with J gene TRBJ1-1, with 8 bases identical to TRBD1. The germline CDR1 and CDR2 sequences are LNHDA and SQIVND (reference sequence). The J segment lost 7 bases and the V segment lost 4 bases, leaving 17 bases of the junction unmatched. This CDR3 is 17 amino acids long. The DNA of the CDR3 is TGTGCCAGTAGTAAAGGTCGGCGACAGGGGAATGTCGGTGAAGCTTTCTTT. This encodes CASSKGRRQGNVGEAFF.

V is TRBV12-3 or TRBV12-4 and J is TRBJ1-1, with D uncertain. The CDR3 totals 11 residues. V was pared by 1 base and J by 11 bases, with 8 bases between. CDR3 sequence: CASSLDRRAFF. As DNA, the CDR3 is TGTGCCAGCAGTTTAGATCGGAGGGCTTTCTTT.

The chain combines TRBV7-2 with TRBJ2-7; possibly TRBD1 for D (5 bases). CDR1 is SGHTA and CDR2 is FQGNSA in the germline V gene. The germline V and J ends were trimmed by 2 bases and 6 bases, with 11 bases remaining between them. The CDR3 sequence is 13 residues long. The DNA of the CDR3 is TGTGCCAGCAGCTTACCCAGGGTGGGCGAGCAGTACTTC. Translating it yields CASSLPRVGEQYF.

The chain employs TRBV13 and TRBJ2-3, with 7 bases that match TRBD2. The CDR3 sequence is 15 residues long. V gave up 2 bases and J gave up 4 bases; unmatched junction bases: 6. Germline lookup yields CDR1 PRHDT and CDR2 FYEKMQ (reference sequence). CDR3 DNA sequence: TGTGCCAGCAGCTTAATGGTGCGGGGGTCAGATACGCAGTATTTT. It yields the protein CASSLMVRGSDTQYF. The entire variable domain, with the rest obtained from reference TRBV13 and TRBJ2-3, is as follows: AAGVIQSPRHLIKEKRETATLKCYPIPRHDTVYWYQQGPGQDPQFLISFYEKMQSDKGSIPDRFSAQQFSDYHSELNMSSLELGDSALYFCASSLMVRGSDTQYFGPGTRLTVL.

This clone has only one observation. The chain combines TRBV11-2 with TRBJ2-3; a weak D match, TRBD1 (6 bases). Trimming cost V 2 bases and J 1 base, with 7 bases left between them. The germline gives CDR1 SGHAT, CDR2 FQNNGV. CDR3 length equals 14 residues. The CDR3, as DNA: TGTGCCAGCAGCTTAACAGGGCGCACAGATACGCAGTATTTT. Translation gives CASSLTGRTDTQYF.

Only one count was recorded for this clone. The chain employs TRBV23-1 and TRBJ2-1, with TRBD1 identical over 9 bases. TRBV23-1 is assigned to the ORF class and has an uncertain function. V lost 6 bases and J lost 0; bases outside the gene matches: 18. This CDR3 comprises 20 residues. In nucleotides, the CDR3 is TGCGCCAGCAGACCAAACCGGACAGGGGTCACTCCTAGCTCCTACAATGAGCAGTTCTTC. Amino acid sequence: CASRPNRTGVTPSSYNEQFF.

The chain uses TRBV27 and TRBJ1-4; the D gene is possibly TRBD1 (5 bases). Trimming took off 3 bases at V and 8 bases at J, with 25 bases between the two ends. This CDR3 is 18 amino acids long. The V gene's germline CDR1 is MNHEY and CDR2 SMNVEV (reference sequence). CDR3 nucleotides: TGTGCCAGCAGTTTCTCGGGGGGGGGAATCAGGCTTAGGGAAAAACTGTTTTTT. Amino acids: CASSFSGGGIRLREKLFF.

V gene TRBV20-1 combines with J gene TRBJ2-3, with TRBD2 as a possible D gene (5 bases). Trimming stripped 3 bases from V and 1 base from J, with 11 bases between. Germline V gene lookup returns CDR1 DFQATT and CDR2 SNEGSKA (reference sequence). This CDR3 contains 14 residues. CDR3 loop: CSASLRVGTDTQYF. The CDR3 region has the DNA TGCAGTGCTAGTTTGCGGGTGGGCACAGATACGCAGTATTTT.

This sequence joins TRBV28 and TRBJ2-3, with TRBD1 matching 8 bases. The V segment lost 4 bases and the J segment 4 bases; nucleotides outside the gene matches: 7. CDR1 is MDHEN, CDR2 SYDVKM, per germline. There are 15 residues in the CDR3. The CDR3 coding sequence is TGTGCCAGCAGTTCAAGGACAGGGTTGGCAGATACGCAGTATTTT. This translates into CASSSRTGLADTQYF.

The chain employs TRBV19 and TRBJ2-1; 11 bases align to TRBD1. Germline CDR1 LNHDA, CDR2 SQIVND (reference sequence). This CDR3 comprises 17 residues. V was pared by 6 bases and J by 0 bases, with 7 bases of the junction left unmatched. CDR3 DNA sequence: TGTGCCAGTAGAAGGACAGGGGGCCAACCCTCCTACAATGAGCAGTTCTTC. Its protein product is CASRRTGGQPSYNEQFF.

The genes are TRBV12-3 or TRBV12-4 and TRBJ2-7; D is unclear. V gave up 4 bases and J gave up 3 bases, with 4 bases separating them. There are 11 residues in the CDR3. The CDR3 spells CASSSSYEQYF. DNA for the CDR3: TGTGCCAGCAGTTCCAGCTACGAGCAGTACTTC.

This chain connects TRBV6-2 or TRBV6-3 to TRBJ2-1; the match to TRBD2 covers 9 bases. Unmatched junction bases numbered 5, after V lost 2 bases and J lost 6 bases. There are 15 residues in the CDR3. CDR1 and CDR2 (germline): MNHEY, SVGEGT. This chain's CDR3 is CASSYGGGAVNEQFF. Written as DNA, the CDR3 is TGTGCCAGCAGTTACGGCGGGGGGGCCGTCAATGAGCAGTTCTTC.

The chain has TRBV5-6 and TRBJ1-3; TRBD1 might be the D (6 bases). CDR3 length: 15 amino acids. Trimming pared 0 bases from V and 5 bases from J, leaving 12 bases between. The germline V gene has CDR1 SGHDT and CDR2 YYEEEE. For the CDR3, the DNA is TGTGCCAGCAGCTTGGATCAGGGGCTGAGAAACACCATATATTTT. Translation gives CASSLDQGLRNTIYF.

This chain joins TRBV30 and TRBJ2-7; D gene ambiguous. The V end was cut by 2 bases, the J end by 3 bases, with 8 bases between. The CDR3 extends over 12 amino acids. Germline V gives CDR1 GTSNPN, CDR2 SVGIG (reference sequence). CDR3 in DNA: TGTGCCTGGAGTTTGGGCAGCTACGAGCAGTACTTC. It yields the protein CAWSLGSYEQYF.

The chain links TRBV9 to TRBJ2-1; 10 bases map to TRBD2. J lost 7 bases, V lost 1 base, and 17 bases had no gene match. The CDR3 is 19 amino acids. CDR1 and CDR2 (germline): SGDLS, YYNGEE. CDR3 nucleotide sequence: TGTGCCAGCAGCGTAAACCGTAAAAAAGAGCGGGGGGGTAATAATGAGCAGTTCTTC. Protein: CASSVNRKKERGGNNEQFF.

The CDR3 region is CASSLTGNWAYNEQFF. For the CDR3, the DNA is TGTGCCAGCAGCTTAACGGGGAATTGGGCCTACAATGAGCAGTTCTTC. The chain employs TRBV7-8 and TRBJ2-1; a weak D match, TRBD2 (5 bases). The germline gives CDR1 SGHVS, CDR2 FQNEAQ. The V end was cut by 2 bases, the J end by 2 bases, with 13 bases between. This CDR3 is 16 amino acids long.

The genes are TRBV7-2 and TRBJ2-7; perhaps TRBD2 as D (6 bases). CDR1 and CDR2 from the germline V gene are SGHTA and FQGNSA. Trimming took 4 bases from V and 3 from J, leaving 13 bases between them. The CDR3 totals 14 residues. In nucleotides, the CDR3 is TGTGCCAGCAGCTACCGGGAGTGGGGCTACGAGCAGTACTTC. Its translation: CASSYREWGYEQYF. Full variable domain (remainder filled in from reference TRBV7-2 and TRBJ2-7): GAGVSQSPSNKVTEKGKDVELRCDPISGHTALYWYRQSLGQGLEFLIYFQGNSAPDKSGLPSDRFSAERTGGSVSTLTIQRTQQEDSAVYLCASSYREWGYEQYFGPGTRLTVT.

This chain links TRBV4-1 with TRBJ1-6; TRBD1 is a possible D gene (6 bases). The CDR3 is made up of 17 amino acids. CDR1 MGHRA and CDR2 YSYEKL come from the germline V gene. Trimming stripped 1 base from V and 8 bases from J, with 18 bases between. Written as DNA, the CDR3 is TGCGCCAGCAGCCAAGTTGTTAGGGGCCCAGGGGATTCACCCCTCCACTTT. Amino acid sequence: CASSQVVRGPGDSPLHF.